This is a list of T cell receptor beta chains from one sample in a study of cytomegalovirus exposure and HLA in healthy donors. Repertoires were generated with immunoSEQ multiplex PCR, while TCRdb's copy carries only in-frame clones and drops some. This table has approximately 160,000 clones, roughly 80% appearing once. Source material: PBMCs. These receptors were collected from a boy aged 2-15 years in good health and CMV-seronegative. CDR3s include the opening cysteine and the closing phenylalanine or tryptophan. A D gene is named only where the DNA matches it firmly. Rows give clone size only sometimes, using once, few, many, or a class for an expanded clone.

CDR3aa: CASSISAGARSSYNEQFF
v_gene: TRBV19
len: 18
d_gene: TRBD2
j_gene: TRBJ2-1
abundance: -

CDR3aa: CASSHGTEETQYF
v_gene: TRBV7-9
len: 13
d_gene: TRBD1
j_gene: TRBJ2-5
abundance: -

CDR3aa: CASSDTGRETQYF
v_gene: TRBV25-1
len: 13
d_gene: -
j_gene: TRBJ2-5
abundance: -

CDR3aa: CASRETAGNTIYF
v_gene: TRBV10-1
len: 13
d_gene: -
j_gene: TRBJ1-3
abundance: few

CDR3aa: CASSLGGARRVYGYTF
v_gene: TRBV13
len: 16
d_gene: -
j_gene: TRBJ1-2
abundance: -

CDR3aa: CASSRTGETYEQYF
v_gene: TRBV27
len: 14
d_gene: -
j_gene: -
abundance: -

CDR3aa: CASSQGQVHEQYF
v_gene: TRBV14
len: 13
d_gene: -
j_gene: TRBJ2-7
abundance: -

CDR3aa: CASSLAKFGLAGSTDTQYF
v_gene: TRBV5-8
len: 19
d_gene: TRBD2
j_gene: TRBJ2-3
abundance: -

CDR3aa: CASSPGQGVTEQYF
v_gene: TRBV7-9
len: 14
d_gene: TRBD1
j_gene: TRBJ2-7
abundance: -

CDR3aa: CASRVGGREGTEAFF
v_gene: TRBV6-5
len: 15
d_gene: -
j_gene: TRBJ1-1
abundance: -

CDR3aa: CASSLFGQGDEQYF
v_gene: TRBV5-1
len: 14
d_gene: TRBD1
j_gene: -
abundance: -

CDR3aa: CSVSTGGQETQYF
v_gene: TRBV29-1
len: 13
d_gene: TRBD1
j_gene: TRBJ2-5
abundance: once

CDR3aa: CASSTQGLAGIYEQFF
v_gene: TRBV19
len: 16
d_gene: TRBD2
j_gene: TRBJ2-1
abundance: -

CDR3aa: CASSLPRGGDEQFF
v_gene: TRBV13
len: 14
d_gene: -
j_gene: TRBJ2-1
abundance: -

CDR3aa: CASSDERGLAGALTYEQYF
v_gene: TRBV6-1
len: 19
d_gene: TRBD2
j_gene: -
abundance: -

CDR3aa: CASSEEGDTEAFF
v_gene: TRBV6-1
len: 13
d_gene: -
j_gene: TRBJ1-1
abundance: -

CDR3aa: CSVRDLLTPGETQYF
v_gene: TRBV29-1
len: 15
d_gene: -
j_gene: TRBJ2-5
abundance: -

CDR3aa: CASSEGLAPYEQYF
v_gene: TRBV2
len: 14
d_gene: TRBD2
j_gene: TRBJ2-7
abundance: -

CDR3aa: CASSTGAYGYTF
v_gene: TRBV2
len: 12
d_gene: TRBD1
j_gene: TRBJ1-2
abundance: -

CDR3aa: CASSLDRGAGVSYEQYF
v_gene: TRBV5-4
len: 17
d_gene: TRBD2
j_gene: TRBJ2-7
abundance: -

CDR3aa: CASSIAGLNEQFF
v_gene: TRBV7-9
len: 13
d_gene: TRBD2
j_gene: TRBJ2-1
abundance: few

CDR3aa: CASRQVGNQPQHF
v_gene: TRBV19
len: 13
d_gene: -
j_gene: TRBJ1-5
abundance: once

CDR3aa: CASRGQVGSYEQYF
v_gene: TRBV19
len: 14
d_gene: TRBD1
j_gene: TRBJ2-7
abundance: -

CDR3aa: CASSITGGSGEQFF
v_gene: TRBV19
len: 14
d_gene: -
j_gene: TRBJ2-1
abundance: once

CDR3aa: CAWSVGTTGNTIYF
v_gene: TRBV30
len: 14
d_gene: -
j_gene: TRBJ1-3
abundance: -

CDR3aa: CAMTSSYEQYF
v_gene: TRBV2
len: 11
d_gene: -
j_gene: TRBJ2-7
abundance: -

CDR3aa: CASRRSYEQYF
v_gene: TRBV6-5
len: 11
d_gene: -
j_gene: TRBJ2-7
abundance: -

CDR3aa: CASSIQVRSGANVLTF
v_gene: TRBV19
len: 16
d_gene: -
j_gene: TRBJ2-6
abundance: -

CDR3aa: CAWRRSGGYEQYF
v_gene: TRBV30
len: 13
d_gene: TRBD2
j_gene: TRBJ2-7
abundance: -

CDR3aa: CASSLGQGGDQPQHF
v_gene: TRBV11-2
len: 15
d_gene: -
j_gene: TRBJ1-5
abundance: -

CDR3aa: CASREGGGTGELFF
v_gene: TRBV25-1
len: 14
d_gene: -
j_gene: TRBJ2-2
abundance: -

CDR3aa: CATSWGSLYEQYF
v_gene: TRBV15
len: 13
d_gene: -
j_gene: -
abundance: -

CDR3aa: CASSARDRTVNEQFF
v_gene: TRBV5-6
len: 15
d_gene: TRBD1
j_gene: TRBJ2-1
abundance: once

CDR3aa: CASSPGGGRTEAFF
v_gene: TRBV18
len: 14
d_gene: -
j_gene: TRBJ1-1
abundance: -

CDR3aa: CASSPDITDTQYF
v_gene: TRBV7-3
len: 13
d_gene: -
j_gene: TRBJ2-3
abundance: -

CDR3aa: CASSEQGASTEAFF
v_gene: TRBV6-1
len: 14
d_gene: TRBD1
j_gene: TRBJ1-1
abundance: -

CDR3aa: CASGRVGLAGGHEQYF
v_gene: TRBV21-1
len: 16
d_gene: -
j_gene: TRBJ2-7
abundance: -